The clone carrying this T cell receptor (beta chain) showed up many times. Its target is not known. V lost 6 bases to trimming and J lost 8 bases, with 16 bases between them. The germline gives CDR1 MDHEN, CDR2 SYDVKM. The CDR3 length is 14 residues. The source of the sample is a study of human T cells and chemical hapten exposure. Points from the study as a whole: Healthy individuals' immune responses may differ from those of donors, who had alopecia. Controls formed significantly fewer large CDR3 similarity clusters than expanded TCRs did.

Separate cDNA molecules received unique molecular identifiers, which the library attached to them. In the source study's methods: Counts of TCRs in each sample centred on a median of about 95,000 and extended from about 20,000 to 690,000. MiXCR, applied by TCRdb to the RACE reads, yields one record per CDR3 protein. TCRdb assigned the V and J calls; the authors' analysis was not used. The sample carries a few hundred thousand distinct CDR3 sequences, approximately 8.4% recorded once. As for time point: pre-sensitization, week 0. As to treatment: therapeutic diphenylcyclopropenone sensitization with weekly scalp DPC.

This specimen was whole blood, taken in connection with sensitization to the hapten diphenylcyclopropenone (DPC). This chain uses TRBV28 with TRBJ2-2; a possible D gene is TRBD2 (6 bases). The sequence was obtained from a woman between 35 and 50 years old with alopecia areata. Some clones in this sample may be carry-over from other donors' samples. DNA for the CDR3: TGTGCCAGCAGCCTGGGGACTCCGGGAGGGGAGCTGTTTTTT. The encoded protein is CASSLGTPGGELFF.